This T cell receptor beta chain emerged from a study of T cells in Graves' hyperthyroidism and ophthalmopathy. Graves' hyperthyroidism is called stable when ophthalmopathy does not progress within 18 months. Researchers amplified the TCR beta CDR3 regions from RNA transcripts. HTBI primers were used for first-round RT-PCR of the TCR CDR3. TCRdb ran MiXCR on the multiplex PCR reads and lists one entry per CDR3 protein. The repertoire has a few hundred thousand distinct CDR3 sequences, under 15% of them found once; the top ten carry around a third. Overall study results and limits: Among thyroid clonotypes expanded above 0.001, most also appeared in blood.

About this clonotype: As yet, its antigen is unknown.

This CDR3 comprises 14 residues. Trimming at V came to 3 bases and at J to 5 bases, leaving 5 bases not matched to a gene. The germline V gene has CDR1 SGHRS and CDR2 YFSETQ. The clonotype comes from a woman aged 25 to 39 with Graves' hyperthyroidism. The chain couples TRBV5-1 to TRBJ2-5; 9 positions match TRBD2. The sequenced material came from blood. The CDR3 DNA reads TGCGCCAGCAGCTGGGGACTAGCAAGCGAGACCCAGTACTTC. It encodes CASSWGLASETQYF.